These T cell receptor beta chains were read from a single sample in a study of T-cell memory formation after mild COVID-19. TCRdb reprocessed the 5' RACE reads with MiXCR, giving one entry per CDR3 protein. This table has under 650,000 distinct CDR3 sequences, roughly 18% appearing once. The specimen sequenced was PBMCs or a T cell subset sorted from them (not recorded which). Receptors originate from an adult woman who had mild COVID-19 (a few samples of this study predate the infection). Cell type and time point are not known. CDR3s include the opening cysteine and the closing phenylalanine or tryptophan. The D gene is left open where the match is weak. Clone size appears in some rows only: once, few, many, or a class for an expanded clone.

clone_size: few; d_call: NA; v_call: TRBV24-1; j_call: TRBJ2-7; cdr3_aa: CATSERDGSHEQYF; cdr3_nt: TGTGCCACCAGTGAACGGGACGGATCCCACGAGCAGTACTTC
clone_size: many; d_call: TRBD1; v_call: TRBV10-3; j_call: TRBJ1-2; cdr3_aa: CAISGGDSANYGYTF; cdr3_nt: TGTGCCATCAGTGGAGGGGACAGTGCTAACTATGGCTACACCTTC
clone_size: NA; d_call: TRBD2; v_call: TRBV30; j_call: TRBJ2-3; cdr3_aa: CAWRRGGANTQYF; cdr3_nt: TGTGCCTGGAGACGCGGGGGGGCGAATACGCAGTATTTT
clone_size: NA; d_call: NA; v_call: TRBV5-1; j_call: TRBJ2-7; cdr3_aa: CASSLEAASYEQYF; cdr3_nt: TGCGCCAGCAGCTTGGAGGCAGCCTCCTACGAGCAGTACTTC
clone_size: NA; d_call: NA; v_call: TRBV4-2; j_call: TRBJ2-7; cdr3_aa: CASSQGYYSYEQYF; cdr3_nt: TGTGCCAGCAGCCAAGGTTACTACTCCTACGAGCAGTACTTC
clone_size: NA; d_call: NA; v_call: TRBV4-3; j_call: TRBJ2-1; cdr3_aa: CASSQEWRGGSSYNEQFF; cdr3_nt: TGCGCCAGCAGCCAAGAGTGGCGGGGTGGCAGCTCCTACAATGAGCAGTTCTTC
clone_size: NA; d_call: TRBD1; v_call: TRBV30; j_call: TRBJ2-5; cdr3_aa: CAWGSGTGGDETQYF; cdr3_nt: TGTGCCTGGGGCTCCGGGACAGGGGGTGATGAGACCCAGTACTTC
clone_size: few; d_call: NA; v_call: TRBV7-2; j_call: TRBJ2-7; cdr3_aa: CASSLAGVSSYEQYF; cdr3_nt: TGTGCCAGCAGCTTAGCTGGCGTTAGCTCCTACGAGCAGTACTTC
clone_size: few; d_call: NA; v_call: TRBV20-1; j_call: TRBJ2-7; cdr3_aa: CSARAPSDLLEQYF; cdr3_nt: TGCAGTGCTCGGGCCCCGAGCGACCTCCTCGAGCAGTACTTC
clone_size: few; d_call: TRBD2; v_call: TRBV5-4; j_call: TRBJ2-5; cdr3_aa: CASSLGLAGGQQETQYF; cdr3_nt: TGTGCCAGCAGCCTGGGACTAGCGGGGGGACAACAAGAGACCCAGTACTTC
clone_size: NA; d_call: NA; v_call: TRBV5-1; j_call: TRBJ2-7; cdr3_aa: CASSPNRWGYEQYF; cdr3_nt: TGCGCCAGCAGCCCCAACCGATGGGGGTACGAGCAGTACTTC
clone_size: few; d_call: TRBD1; v_call: TRBV12-3/TRBV12-4; j_call: TRBJ2-2; cdr3_aa: CASSFRTGNTGELFF; cdr3_nt: TGTGCCAGCAGTTTTAGGACAGGAAACACCGGGGAGCTGTTTTTT
clone_size: NA; d_call: NA; v_call: TRBV4-3; j_call: TRBJ1-1; cdr3_aa: CASSQVGAEAFF; cdr3_nt: TGCGCCAGCAGCCAAGTAGGGGCTGAAGCTTTCTTT
clone_size: NA; d_call: NA; v_call: TRBV6-6; j_call: TRBJ1-5; cdr3_aa: CASSYVQGGNQPQHF; cdr3_nt: TGTGCCAGCAGTTACGTCCAGGGAGGCAATCAGCCCCAGCATTTT
clone_size: NA; d_call: NA; v_call: TRBV5-4; j_call: TRBJ2-3; cdr3_aa: CASSLDSSGPTDTQYF; cdr3_nt: TGTGCCAGCAGCTTGGACAGCTCTGGGCCCACAGATACGCAGTATTTT
clone_size: few; d_call: NA; v_call: TRBV12-3/TRBV12-4; j_call: TRBJ1-2; cdr3_aa: CASTQGYSYGYTF; cdr3_nt: TGTGCCAGCACCCAGGGGTATTCCTATGGCTACACCTTC
clone_size: NA; d_call: NA; v_call: TRBV29-1; j_call: TRBJ1-2; cdr3_aa: CSVVDPSYYGYTF; cdr3_nt: TGCAGCGTTGTGGATCCTTCTTACTATGGCTACACCTTC
clone_size: NA; d_call: NA; v_call: TRBV3-1; j_call: TRBJ2-2; cdr3_aa: CASSRMGHPNTGELFF; cdr3_nt: TGTGCCAGCAGCCGGATGGGACACCCGAACACCGGGGAGCTGTTTTTT
clone_size: NA; d_call: TRBD2; v_call: TRBV30; j_call: TRBJ2-3; cdr3_aa: CAWSEPRGGARDTQYF; cdr3_nt: TGTGCCTGGAGTGAACCCCGCGGGGGGGCGAGAGATACGCAGTATTTT
clone_size: NA; d_call: TRBD2; v_call: TRBV14; j_call: TRBJ2-1; cdr3_aa: CASSHPSGFFGGSWVDEQFF; cdr3_nt: TGTGCCAGCAGCCACCCAAGCGGCTTTTTTGGCGGGAGTTGGGTCGATGAGCAGTTCTTC
clone_size: NA; d_call: TRBD2; v_call: TRBV12-3/TRBV12-4; j_call: TRBJ2-3; cdr3_aa: CASSLPVLAGAGDTQYF; cdr3_nt: TGTGCCAGCAGTCTGCCGGTACTAGCGGGGGCGGGAGATACGCAGTATTTT
clone_size: NA; d_call: NA; v_call: TRBV3-1; j_call: TRBJ2-1; cdr3_aa: CASSQELSQSEQFF; cdr3_nt: TGTGCCAGCAGCCAAGAGCTATCCCAGAGTGAGCAGTTCTTC
clone_size: few; d_call: NA; v_call: TRBV29-1; j_call: TRBJ1-2; cdr3_aa: CSVPPQGGEGYTF; cdr3_nt: TGCAGCGTTCCCCCGCAGGGAGGAGAAGGCTACACCTTC
clone_size: once; d_call: NA; v_call: TRBV9; j_call: TRBJ1-1; cdr3_aa: CARSVLSTGTTEAFF; cdr3_nt: TGTGCCAGAAGCGTATTAAGTACGGGGACCACTGAAGCTTTCTTT
clone_size: NA; d_call: TRBD1; v_call: TRBV5-1; j_call: TRBJ1-2; cdr3_aa: CASCYRGPRDGYTF; cdr3_nt: TGCGCCAGCTGTTACAGGGGACCCAGAGATGGCTACACCTTC
clone_size: NA; d_call: NA; v_call: TRBV4-1; j_call: TRBJ2-3; cdr3_aa: CASSLSRQTDTQYF; cdr3_nt: TGCGCCAGCAGCCTTTCCCGACAAACAGATACGCAGTATTTT
clone_size: few; d_call: NA; v_call: TRBV30; j_call: TRBJ1-4; cdr3_aa: CAWSVGGSEEKLFF; cdr3_nt: TGTGCCTGGAGTGTAGGAGGGAGCGAAGAAAAACTGTTTTTT
clone_size: NA; d_call: NA; v_call: TRBV7-9; j_call: TRBJ1-1; cdr3_aa: CASSIQAADTEAFF; cdr3_nt: TGTGCCAGCAGCATCCAAGCCGCGGACACTGAAGCTTTCTTT
clone_size: many; d_call: NA; v_call: TRBV12-3/TRBV12-4; j_call: TRBJ2-7; cdr3_aa: CASSFGGEQYF; cdr3_nt: TGTGCCAGCAGTTTTGGAGGGGAACAGTACTTC
clone_size: many; d_call: NA; v_call: TRBV12-3/TRBV12-4; j_call: TRBJ1-2; cdr3_aa: CASSSTRGGYTF; cdr3_nt: TGTGCCAGCAGTTCCACGAGGGGGGGCTACACCTTC
clone_size: few; d_call: TRBD2; v_call: TRBV10-3; j_call: TRBJ2-7; cdr3_aa: CAISESFPGGYEQYF; cdr3_nt: TGTGCCATCAGTGAGTCGTTTCCGGGGGGCTACGAGCAGTACTTC
clone_size: few; d_call: NA; v_call: TRBV12-3/TRBV12-4; j_call: TRBJ2-7; cdr3_aa: CASSFIGTFSYEQYF; cdr3_nt: TGTGCCAGCAGTTTTATAGGGACATTTTCCTACGAGCAGTACTTC
clone_size: few; d_call: NA; v_call: TRBV9; j_call: TRBJ2-3; cdr3_aa: CASSVGALGLRRDTQYF; cdr3_nt: TGTGCCAGCAGCGTCGGCGCCCTAGGGTTAAGAAGGGATACGCAGTATTTT
clone_size: few; d_call: TRBD1; v_call: TRBV19; j_call: TRBJ2-7; cdr3_aa: CASSIDRGGYEQYF; cdr3_nt: TGTGCCAGTAGTATCGACAGGGGCGGGTACGAGCAGTACTTC
clone_size: many; d_call: NA; v_call: TRBV3-1; j_call: TRBJ2-7; cdr3_aa: CASSPGTTSSYEQYF; cdr3_nt: TGTGCCAGCAGCCCAGGGACAACGAGCTCCTACGAGCAGTACTTC
clone_size: few; d_call: NA; v_call: TRBV7-6; j_call: TRBJ2-7; cdr3_aa: CASSLKGGPYEQYF; cdr3_nt: TGTGCCAGCAGCTTAAAGGGGGGGCCATACGAGCAGTACTTC
clone_size: NA; d_call: NA; v_call: TRBV12-3/TRBV12-4; j_call: TRBJ1-6; cdr3_aa: CASTLEGGMNSPLHF; cdr3_nt: TGTGCCAGCACTTTGGAAGGGGGTATGAATTCACCCCTCCACTTT
clone_size: NA; d_call: NA; v_call: TRBV7-8; j_call: TRBJ2-6; cdr3_aa: CASSSQVGGRRFLSGANVLTF; cdr3_nt: TGTGCCAGCAGCTCCCAAGTCGGGGGTCGGCGGTTCCTCTCTGGGGCCAACGTCCTGACTTTC
clone_size: few; d_call: NA; v_call: TRBV2; j_call: TRBJ1-1; cdr3_aa: CASITGPGADTEAFF; cdr3_nt: TGTGCCAGCATTACAGGGCCAGGGGCGGACACTGAAGCTTTCTTT
clone_size: many; d_call: TRBD1; v_call: TRBV6-1; j_call: TRBJ2-7; cdr3_aa: CASRPLGQQSYEQYF; cdr3_nt: TGTGCCAGCAGACCACTGGGACAGCAATCCTACGAGCAGTACTTC